A selection of T cell receptor beta chains follows, all from one sample in a study of blood T cell repertoires in COVID-19. Method: immunoSEQ multiplex PCR; TCRdb's copy keeps in-frame clones and lacks some. The repertoire holds fewer than 40,000 clones, 60% to 85% seen once, with about 2.1% in the top ten. Material: peripheral blood. Receptor source: a man aged 60-69 years with active COVID-19. CDR3s include the opening cysteine and the closing phenylalanine or tryptophan. The D gene is left open where the match is weak. Expanded clones are given a class, and other clones once, few, many or no size at all.

D gene | J gene | clone size | V gene | CDR3 protein | CDR3 DNA
- | TRBJ2-7 | - | TRBV9 | CASSVAGVPYEQYF | TGTGCCAGCAGCGTAGCGGGGGTCCCCTACGAGCAGTACTTC
- | TRBJ2-1 | - | TRBV11-3 | CASSLTGYSSYNEQFF | TGTGCCAGCAGCTTAACAGGGTACAGCTCCTACAATGAGCAGTTCTTC
- | TRBJ1-2 | - | TRBV4-1 | CASSQGYRDDYGYTF | TGCGCCAGCAGCCAAGGGTACAGGGACGACTATGGCTACACCTTC
- | TRBJ1-6 | few | TRBV6-1 | CASSASFTVGNSPLHF | TGTGCCAGCAGTGCCTCCTTTACAGTGGGTAATTCACCCCTCCACTTT
TRBD1 | TRBJ1-1 | - | TRBV7-2 | CASSLVGTGFSEAFF | TGTGCCAGCAGCTTAGTGGGGACAGGGTTCTCTGAAGCTTTCTTT
- | TRBJ2-3 | - | TRBV28 | CASSSWQGSTDTQYF | TGTGCCAGCAGCTCGTGGCAGGGAAGCACAGATACGCAGTATTTT
- | TRBJ2-3 | - | TRBV15 | CATSRGDTYTDTQYF | TGTGCCACCAGCAGAGGAGACACCTACACAGATACGCAGTATTTT
TRBD2 | TRBJ2-7 | - | TRBV30 | CAWAGLAGEQYF | TGTGCCTGGGCGGGACTAGCGGGCGAGCAGTACTTC
TRBD1 | TRBJ2-3 | once | TRBV9 | CASSVEGLDRGGGSTDTQYF | TGTGCCAGCAGCGTAGAGGGATTAGACAGGGGAGGAGGTAGCACAGATACGCAGTATTTT
TRBD1 | TRBJ1-6 | - | TRBV2 | CASRVPGTGISPLHF | TGTGCCAGCAGAGTTCCCGGGACAGGGATATCACCCCTCCACTTT
- | TRBJ2-7 | - | TRBV12-3/TRBV12-4 | CASAESSYEQYF | TGTGCCAGCGCCGAGAGCTCCTACGAGCAGTACTTC
TRBD1 | TRBJ2-7 | - | TRBV5-5 | CASSSPGGGTYEQYF | TGTGCCAGCAGCTCCCCAGGGGGCGGGACGTACGAGCAGTACTTC
- | TRBJ1-5 | - | TRBV11-2 | CASSRGQRGQPQHF | TGTGCCAGCAGCCGAGGACAGAGGGGTCAGCCCCAGCATTTT
- | TRBJ1-1 | - | TRBV29-1 | CSVEAGHQAPAFF | TGCAGCGTTGAAGCGGGACACCAAGCGCCAGCTTTCTTT
TRBD2 | TRBJ2-1 | - | TRBV10-3 | CAISESVAGASSYNEQFF | TGTGCCATCAGTGAGTCCGTAGCGGGGGCGTCCTCCTACAATGAGCAGTTCTTC
TRBD1 | TRBJ1-1 | - | TRBV24-1 | CATRDRGLNTEAFF | TGTGCCACCCGGGACAGGGGGCTGAACACTGAAGCTTTCTTT
TRBD2 | TRBJ2-3 | - | TRBV5-4 | CASSLDGGGGLDTQYF | TGTGCCAGCAGCTTGGATGGCGGGGGAGGTTTAGATACGCAGTATTTT
- | TRBJ2-5 | - | TRBV2 | CASGVISQETQYF | TGTGCCAGCGGAGTGATTAGCCAAGAGACCCAGTACTTC